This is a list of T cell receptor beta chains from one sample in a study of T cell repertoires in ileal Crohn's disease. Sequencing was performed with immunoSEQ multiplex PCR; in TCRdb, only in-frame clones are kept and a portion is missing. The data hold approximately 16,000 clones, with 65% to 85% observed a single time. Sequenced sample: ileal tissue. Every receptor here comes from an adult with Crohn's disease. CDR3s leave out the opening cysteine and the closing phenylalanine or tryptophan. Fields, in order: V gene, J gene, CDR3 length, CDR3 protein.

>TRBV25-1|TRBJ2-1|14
ASSPPRGLTYNEQF
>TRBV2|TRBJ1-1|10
ASTERASEAF
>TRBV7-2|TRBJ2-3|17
ASSSPGTSGRRGTDTQY
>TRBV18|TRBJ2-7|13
ASSPKQGAQYEQY
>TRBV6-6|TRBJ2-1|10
ASSYSTGEQF
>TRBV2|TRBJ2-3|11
ASSDPSEDTQY
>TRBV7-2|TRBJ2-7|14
ASSLYPGTSSYEQY
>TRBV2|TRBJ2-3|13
ASSDGGRAADTQY
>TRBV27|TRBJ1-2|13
ASSLFRGFRDGYT
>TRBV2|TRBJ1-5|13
ASRPQGAQGQPQH
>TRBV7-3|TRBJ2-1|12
ASSPSQGPNEQF
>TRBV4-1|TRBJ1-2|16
ASSQDSGQGVANYGYT
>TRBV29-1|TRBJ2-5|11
SVGLDRGETQY
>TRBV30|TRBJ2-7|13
AWSVGQGFGYEQY
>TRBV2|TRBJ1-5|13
ASSERDRGLQPQH
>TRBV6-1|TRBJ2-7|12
ASSDRAMNYEQY
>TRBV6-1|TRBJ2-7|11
ASSEDVSYEQY
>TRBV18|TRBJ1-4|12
ASSPISPYEKLF
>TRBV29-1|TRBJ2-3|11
SEQGVGTDTQY
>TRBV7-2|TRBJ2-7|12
ASSPRGPTYEQY
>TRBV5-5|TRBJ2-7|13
ASRDRGRGSYEQY
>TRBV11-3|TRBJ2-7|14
ASSRGQGSGSYEQY
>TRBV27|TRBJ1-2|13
ASSITSGETYGYT
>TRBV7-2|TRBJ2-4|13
ASSPRGGQGYIQY
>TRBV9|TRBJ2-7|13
ASSVAGQWSYEQY
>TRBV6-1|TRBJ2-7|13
ASSGRTGRAYEQY
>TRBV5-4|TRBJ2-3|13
ASRPAGGGRDTQY
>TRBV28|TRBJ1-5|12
ASSWGTGHQPQH
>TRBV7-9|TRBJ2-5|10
ASTLLGETQY
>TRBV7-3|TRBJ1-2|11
ASSLSRGDGYT
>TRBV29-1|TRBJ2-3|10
SVIMSTDTQY